A single sample gave rise to the 12 T cell receptor beta chains below, sequenced in a study of T cells in women clearing cervical HPV infection. This table comes from immunoSEQ multiplex PCR, and its TCRdb copy is limited to in-frame clones, with some not included. Its table records under 30,000 clones. The source material was blood buffy coat. The receptor set was obtained from a woman between 18 and 70 years old with a cervical HPV16 infection that either progressed to CIN3+ or cleared (not recorded which).

On this clone itself: The observed sequence ends 3 residues before the CDR3 terminus, with the missing tail filled in from the germline J gene. V usage is TRBV7-6 and J usage is TRBJ2-2; perhaps TRBD1 as D (6 bases). CDR3 length: 13 amino acids. The germline CDR1 and CDR2 sequences are SGHVS and FNYEAQ. The CDR3 region is CASRGRGGSPLFF. The DNA read from the CDR3 is TGTGCCAGCAGAGGCAGGGGTGGTTCACCG.

In the case of this clone: The sequence runs out 3 residues before the end of the CDR3; the remainder is reconstructed from the germline J gene. The chain has TRBV28 and TRBJ2-3; D is perhaps TRBD1 (5 bases). The V end was cut by 2 bases, the J end by 5 bases, with 11 bases between. Germline CDR1 reads MDHEN; CDR2 reads SYDVKM. The CDR3 is 14 residues long. The CDR3 loop reads CASSLPQGGDTQYF. CDR3 DNA, as far as it was read: TGTGCCAGCAGTTTACCCCAGGGTGGAGATACG.

This clone is identified as medium-sized from frequency. Read data end 3 residues before the CDR3 end; the end is taken from the germline J gene. This chain joins TRBV6-4 and TRBJ2-4, with a weak D call TRBD2 (5 bases). The CDR3 sequence is 19 residues long. In germline, CDR1 is MRHNA, CDR2 SNTAGT. Trimming took off 2 bases at V and 0 bases at J, with 20 bases between the two ends. The DNA read from the CDR3 is TGTGCCAGCAGTGACCGGGGTCTGGTCATGTCTCTAGCCAAAAACATT. As protein: CASSDRGLVMSLAKNI. The entire CDR3 reads CASSDRGLVMSLAKNIQYF.

With respect to this clone: The CDR3 end lies 3 residues beyond the end of the read and is filled in from the germline J gene. The V and J genes are TRBV5-1 and TRBJ2-2; TRBD1 or TRBD2 may be the D gene (6 bases each). Germline CDR1 is SGHRS and CDR2 is YFSETQ. This CDR3 has 16 amino acids. The CDR3 protein is CASSPLRQGRNSPLFF. CDR3 bases read: TGCGCCAGCAGCCCCCTGAGGCAGGGGAGGAATTCACCG.

CDR3 region: CASSPTTGSPLHF. CDR3 bases read: TGCGCCAGCAGTCCAACTACAGGGTCACCC. This sequence joins TRBV10-1 and TRBJ1-6, with a possible D match to TRBD1 (6 bases). The read falls 3 residues short of the CDR3 end, and the missing part is taken from the germline J gene. Between the trimmed V and J ends, which lost 5 bases and 10 bases, there was a span of 12 bases. Looked up from germline, CDR1 is WNHNN and CDR2 is SYGVQD (reference sequence). The CDR3 contains 13 residues.

As concerns this clone: The CDR3 end is not reached by the read, which stops 3 residues before it; the germline J gene fills it in. This chain joins TRBV5-1 and TRBJ2-5; the D is unclear. The V end was cut by 0 bases, the J end by 2 bases, with 5 bases between. The CDR3 spans 13 residues. CDR1 SGHRS and CDR2 YFSETQ come from the germline V gene. The CDR3 reads CASSLGEQETQYF. The DNA read from the CDR3 is TGCGCCAGCAGCTTGGGCGAGCAAGAGACC.

Of note for this clone: The CDR3 goes on 3 residues after the read ends, and that part is filled in from the germline J gene. V usage is TRBV5-6 and J usage is TRBJ1-2; 11 bases match TRBD1. CDR3 length equals 15 residues. The germline V gene has CDR1 SGHDT and CDR2 YYEEEE. J was trimmed by 4 bases and V by 4 bases; bases with no gene match: 6. CDR3 DNA (partial): TGTGCCAGCAGCCCTCGGACAGGGGGCGGCTATGGC. Its protein is CASSPRTGGGYG. The CDR3 reads in full as CASSPRTGGGYGYTF.

As regards this clone: Other DNA sequences in the sample encode the same CDR3. The CDR3 bases that were read are TGTGCTAGTGGTTTGGGGGACAGGGACTATGGC. The encoded protein is CASGLGDRDYG. The CDR3 in its entirety is CASGLGDRDYGYTF. The chain is built from TRBV12-5 and TRBJ1-2; 9 bases align to TRBD1. The CDR3 goes on 3 residues after the read ends, and that part is filled in from the germline J gene. CDR1 and CDR2 from the germline V gene are LGHNT and FRNRAP. V lost 1 base to trimming and J lost 3 bases; unmatched junction nucleotides: 0. The CDR3 length is 14 residues. Together with reference TRBV12-5 and TRBJ1-2, the CDR3 gives the full variable domain: DARVTQTPRHKVTEMGQEVTMRCQPILGHNTVFWYRQTMMQGLELLAYFRNRAPLDDSGMPKDRFSAEMPDATLATLKIQPSEPRDSAVYFCASGLGDRDYGYTFGSGTRLTVV.

Notes on this clone: The read terminates 3 residues before the CDR3 end, so the remaining end is supplied by the germline J gene. J is TRBJ2-2 and V is TRBV7-3; D ambiguous. Germline V gives CDR1 SGHTA, CDR2 FQGTGA. The CDR3 has 14 amino acids. The ends were cut back, 5 bases at V and 1 base at J, with 8 bases in the middle. The part of the CDR3 DNA that was read is TGTGCCAGCAGCGTCCTCGGGAACACCGGGGAG. This codes for CASSVLGNTGE. The entire CDR3 is CASSVLGNTGELFF.

CDR3 bases read: TGCAGTGCTAGAGTGGCTAGCTGGGCAGATACC. It codes for CSARVASWADT. From start to end, the CDR3 is CSARVASWADTQYF. The genes are TRBV20-1 and TRBJ2-5, with D possibly matching TRBD2 (5 bases). Read data end 3 residues before the CDR3 end; the end is taken from the germline J gene. The germline gives CDR1 DFQATT, CDR2 SNEGSKA (reference sequence). This CDR3 comprises 14 residues.

Regarding this clone: The read terminates 3 residues ahead of where the CDR3 ends, so the germline J gene completes it. The chain couples TRBV7-3 to TRBJ2-2; D might be TRBD2 (6 bases). Germline CDR1 and CDR2: SGHTA and FQGTGA. V lost 8 bases, J lost 2 bases, and 18 bases lay in between. This CDR3 comprises 16 residues. The DNA read from the CDR3 is TGTGCCAGCTCCGAGAGGTTAGCGGCTAACACCGGGGAG. It specifies CASSERLAANTGE. In full, the CDR3 is CASSERLAANTGELFF. The whole variable domain, remainder taken from reference TRBV7-3 and TRBJ2-2, is GAGVSQTPSNKVTEKGKYVELRCDPISGHTALYWYRQSLGQGPEFLIYFQGTGAADDSGLPNDRFFAVRPEGSVSTLKIQRTERGDSAVYLCASSERLAANTGELFFGEGSRLTVL.

Concerning this clone itself: With the read ending 3 residues before the CDR3 end, the germline J gene is used to fill in that end. The V call is TRBV29-1, the J call TRBJ1-6; 10 positions match TRBD1. Trimming cost V 6 bases and J 7 bases; bases outside gene matches: 3. Germline CDR1 and CDR2: SQVTM and ANQGSEA. This CDR3 spans 13 amino acids. The CDR3 reads CSVGDRGNSPLHF. The sequenced part of the CDR3 DNA is TGCAGCGTGGGGGACAGGGGAAATTCACCC.